The clone carrying this TCR beta chain showed up just a few times. The antigen remains unidentified. The entry originates in a study of post-analysis software for immune sequencing data. Unique-molecular-identifier-tagged TCR beta cDNA libraries were used. Using its own MiXCR run on the PCR reads, TCRdb lists one record per CDR3 protein. The sample shows under 650,000 distinct CDR3 sequences, roughly 40% of them seen only once. Study outcomes and limitations: The five TRBV segments detected at higher frequency in patients than in controls included TRBV5-6, TRBV5-1 and TRBV20-1.

With 5 bases removed from V and 3 bases from J, the gap between germline ends came to 7 bases. This CDR3 is 12 amino acids long. V usage is TRBV12-3 or TRBV12-4 and J usage is TRBJ1-1; D not resolved. The source material was blood. The receptor's source is a girl aged 10 to 17 with multiple sclerosis. The CDR3 sequence: CASSPGYTEAFF. The CDR3 DNA follows: TGTGCCAGCAGTCCGGGATACACTGAAGCTTTCTTT.